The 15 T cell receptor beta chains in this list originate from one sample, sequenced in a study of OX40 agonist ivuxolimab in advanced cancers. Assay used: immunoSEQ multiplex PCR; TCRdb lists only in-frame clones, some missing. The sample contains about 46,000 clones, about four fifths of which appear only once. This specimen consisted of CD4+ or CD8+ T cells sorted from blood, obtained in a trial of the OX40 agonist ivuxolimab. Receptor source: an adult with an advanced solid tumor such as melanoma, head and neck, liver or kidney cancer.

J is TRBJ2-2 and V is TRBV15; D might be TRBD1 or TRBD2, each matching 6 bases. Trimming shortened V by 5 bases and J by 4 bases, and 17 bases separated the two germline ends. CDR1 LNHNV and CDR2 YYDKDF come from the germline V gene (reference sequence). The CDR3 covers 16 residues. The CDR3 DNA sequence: TGTGCCACCAGCCGCGAGGGGGGTGCCGGCACCGGGGAGCTGTTTTTT. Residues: CATSREGGAGTGELFF.

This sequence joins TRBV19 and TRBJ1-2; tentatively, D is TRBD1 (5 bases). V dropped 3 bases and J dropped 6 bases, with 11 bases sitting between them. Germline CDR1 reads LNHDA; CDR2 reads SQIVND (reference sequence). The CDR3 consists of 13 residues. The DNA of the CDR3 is TGTGCCAGTAGTATGTGGGGCGGGGATGGCTACACCTTC. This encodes CASSMWGGDGYTF.

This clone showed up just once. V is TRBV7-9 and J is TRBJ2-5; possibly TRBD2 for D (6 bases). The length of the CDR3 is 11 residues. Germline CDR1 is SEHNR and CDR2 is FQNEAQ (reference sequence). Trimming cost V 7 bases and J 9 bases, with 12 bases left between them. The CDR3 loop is CASTLAEAQYF. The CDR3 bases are TGTGCCAGCACACTAGCCGAGGCCCAGTACTTC.

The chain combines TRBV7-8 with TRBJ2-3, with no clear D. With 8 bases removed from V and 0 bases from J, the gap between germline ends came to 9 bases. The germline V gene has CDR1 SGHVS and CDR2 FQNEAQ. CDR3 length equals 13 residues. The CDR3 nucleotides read TGTGCCAGCGGTTTTCCTAGCACAGATACGCAGTATTTT. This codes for CASGFPSTDTQYF.

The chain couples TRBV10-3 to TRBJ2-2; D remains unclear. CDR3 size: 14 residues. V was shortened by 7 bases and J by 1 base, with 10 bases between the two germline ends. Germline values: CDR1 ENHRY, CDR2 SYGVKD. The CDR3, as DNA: TGTGCCATCACTGGACGGAGGAACACCGGGGAGCTGTTTTTT. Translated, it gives CAITGRRNTGELFF.

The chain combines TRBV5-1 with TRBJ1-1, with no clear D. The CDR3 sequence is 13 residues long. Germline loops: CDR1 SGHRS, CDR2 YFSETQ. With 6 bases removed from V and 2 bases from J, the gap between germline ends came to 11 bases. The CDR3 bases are TGCGCCAGCAAGGAGGGCTCTAACACTGAAGCTTTCTTT. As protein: CASKEGSNTEAFF. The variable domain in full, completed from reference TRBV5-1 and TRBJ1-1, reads KAGVTQTPRYLIKTRGQQVTLSCSPISGHRSVSWYQQTPGQGLQFLFEYFSETQRNKGNFPGRFSGRQFSNSRSEMNVSTLELGDSALYLCASKEGSNTEAFFGQGTRLTVV.

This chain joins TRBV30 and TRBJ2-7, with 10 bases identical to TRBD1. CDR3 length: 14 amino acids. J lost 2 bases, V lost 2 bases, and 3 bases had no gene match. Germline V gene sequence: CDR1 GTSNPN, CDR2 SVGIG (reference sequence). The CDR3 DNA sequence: TGTGCCTGGAGTATTGGGACAGGGGCCTACGAGCAGTACTTC. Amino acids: CAWSIGTGAYEQYF.

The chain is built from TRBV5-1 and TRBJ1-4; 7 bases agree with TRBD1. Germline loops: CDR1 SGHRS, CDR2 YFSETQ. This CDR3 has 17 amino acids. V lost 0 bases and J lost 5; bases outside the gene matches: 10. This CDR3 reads CASSLGIGGGLNEKLFF. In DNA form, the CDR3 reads TGCGCCAGCAGCTTGGGGATAGGAGGGGGCTTGAATGAAAAACTGTTTTTT.

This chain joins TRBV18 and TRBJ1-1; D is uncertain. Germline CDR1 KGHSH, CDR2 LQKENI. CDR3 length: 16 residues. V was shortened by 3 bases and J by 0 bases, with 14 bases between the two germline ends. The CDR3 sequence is CASSPLLGSMNTEAFF. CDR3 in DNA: TGTGCCAGCTCACCCCTACTTGGGAGTATGAACACTGAAGCTTTCTTT.

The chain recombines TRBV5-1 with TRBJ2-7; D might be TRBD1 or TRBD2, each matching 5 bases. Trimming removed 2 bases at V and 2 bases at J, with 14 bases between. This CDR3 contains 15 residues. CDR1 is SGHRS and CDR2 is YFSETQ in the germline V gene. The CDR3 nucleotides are TGCGCCAGCAGCTTAACTGGTCGGGGCACCTACGAGCAGTACTTC. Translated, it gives CASSLTGRGTYEQYF.

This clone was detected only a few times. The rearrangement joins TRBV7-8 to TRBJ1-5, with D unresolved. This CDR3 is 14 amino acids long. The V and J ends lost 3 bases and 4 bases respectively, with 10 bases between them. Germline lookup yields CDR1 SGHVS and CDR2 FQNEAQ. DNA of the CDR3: TGTGCCAGCAGCTTCGCCGTCTCGAATCAGCCCCAGCATTTT. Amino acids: CASSFAVSNQPQHF.

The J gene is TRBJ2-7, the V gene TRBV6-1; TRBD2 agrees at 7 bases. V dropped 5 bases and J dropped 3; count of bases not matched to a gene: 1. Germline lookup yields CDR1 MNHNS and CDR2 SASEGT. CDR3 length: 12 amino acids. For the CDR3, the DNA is TGTGCCAGCAGTTCGGGGGGCTACGAGCAGTACTTC. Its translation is CASSSGGYEQYF.

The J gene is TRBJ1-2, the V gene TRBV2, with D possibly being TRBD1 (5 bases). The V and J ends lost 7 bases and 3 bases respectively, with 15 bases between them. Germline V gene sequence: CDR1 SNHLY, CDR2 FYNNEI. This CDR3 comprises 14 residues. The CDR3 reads CASKDTQADYGYTF. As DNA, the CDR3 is TGTGCCAGCAAGGACACACAGGCCGACTATGGCTACACCTTC.

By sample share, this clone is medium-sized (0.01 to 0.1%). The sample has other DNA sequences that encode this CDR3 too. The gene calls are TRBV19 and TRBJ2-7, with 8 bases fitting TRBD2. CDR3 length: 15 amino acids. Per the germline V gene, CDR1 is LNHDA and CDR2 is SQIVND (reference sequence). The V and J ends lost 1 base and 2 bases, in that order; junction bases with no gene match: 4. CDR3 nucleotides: TGTGCCAGTAGTATAGGTCCAGCGGGGGCCTACGAGCAGTACTTC. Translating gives CASSIGPAGAYEQYF.

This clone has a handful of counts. The CDR3 region is CASSWTQQETQYF. The CDR3 nucleotides read TGTGCCAGCAGCTGGACGCAACAAGAGACCCAGTACTTC. The rearrangement links TRBV7-2 to TRBJ2-5; D unclear. The V and J ends lost 4 bases and 2 bases respectively, with 8 bases between them. In germline, CDR1 is SGHTA, CDR2 FQGNSA. The CDR3 has 13 amino acids.